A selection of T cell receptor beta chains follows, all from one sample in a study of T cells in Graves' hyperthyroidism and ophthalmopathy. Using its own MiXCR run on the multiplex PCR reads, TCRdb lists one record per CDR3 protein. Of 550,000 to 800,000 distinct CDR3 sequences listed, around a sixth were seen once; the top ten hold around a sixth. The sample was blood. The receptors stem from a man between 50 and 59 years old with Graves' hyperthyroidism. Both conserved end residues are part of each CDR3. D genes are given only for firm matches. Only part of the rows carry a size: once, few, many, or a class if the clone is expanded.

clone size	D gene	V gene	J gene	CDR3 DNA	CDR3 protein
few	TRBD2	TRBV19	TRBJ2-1	TGTGCCAGTAGTATCTCGACTAGCGGGAACGATGAGCAGTTCTTC	CASSISTSGNDEQFF
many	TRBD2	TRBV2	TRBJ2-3	TGTGCCAGCAGGGGACTAGCGGGGTCTCCAGATACGCAGTATTTT	CASRGLAGSPDTQYF
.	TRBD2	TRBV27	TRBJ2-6	TGTGCCAGCACGGGGAGGGCGAGCTCTGGGGCCAACGTCCTGACTTTC	CASTGRASSGANVLTF
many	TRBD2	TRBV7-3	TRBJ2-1	TGTGCCAGCAGCCTCACCGGGACTAGCGGGAGGGCCAGGTTCCACAATGAGCAGTTCTTC	CASSLTGTSGRARFHNEQFF
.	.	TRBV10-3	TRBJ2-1	TGTGCCATCAGTGATTCAGGGGACACCTACAATGAGCAGTTCTTC	CAISDSGDTYNEQFF
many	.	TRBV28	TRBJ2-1	TGTGCCAGCAGTTTATCTCGGGGGTGGGGCAATGAGCAGTTCTTC	CASSLSRGWGNEQFF
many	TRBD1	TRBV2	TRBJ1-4	TGTGCCAGCACCACCGACAGGGGAGATGAAAAACTGTTTTTT	CASTTDRGDEKLFF
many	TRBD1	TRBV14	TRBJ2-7	TGTGCCAGCAGCCTCCGGACAGGGGGCTACTACGAGCAGTACTTC	CASSLRTGGYYEQYF
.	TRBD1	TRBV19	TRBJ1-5	TGTGCCAGCAGCCTGGACAGGGGGTTCAATCAGCTCCAGCATTTT	CASSLDRGFNQLQHF
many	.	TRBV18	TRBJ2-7	TGTGCCAGCTCAGAGAGGACCTCCTACGAGCAGTACTTC	CASSERTSYEQYF
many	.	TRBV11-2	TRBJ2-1	TGTGCCAGCAGCTTTCTACACTCCTACAATGAGCAGTTCTTC	CASSFLHSYNEQFF
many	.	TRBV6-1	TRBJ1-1	TGTGCCAGCAGTTTTCGACAGGTCTCTGAAGCTTTCTTT	CASSFRQVSEAFF
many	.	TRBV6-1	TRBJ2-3	TGTGCCAGCAGCATGCAGAGGACCGGCACAGATACGCAGTATTTT	CASSMQRTGTDTQYF
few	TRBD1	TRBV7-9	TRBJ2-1	TGTGCCAGCAGCCCTAACAAGGGGGCTAGTGATGAGCAGTTCTTC	CASSPNKGASDEQFF
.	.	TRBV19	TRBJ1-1	TGTGCCAGTAGTATAGAAATGACTTACACTGAAGCTTTCTTT	CASSIEMTYTEAFF
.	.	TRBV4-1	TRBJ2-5	TGCGCCAGCAGCCATCCCCCTAAAGCAGGGGTAGTTGGTGGTGAGACCCAGTACTTC	CASSHPPKAGVVGGETQYF
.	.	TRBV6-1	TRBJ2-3	TGTGCCAGCAGTGAAATAGGGTACACTAGCACAGATACGCAGTATTTT	CASSEIGYTSTDTQYF
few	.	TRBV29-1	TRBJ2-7	TGCAGCGTTGAACAGGCCTCGGCGGGCCACGAGCAGTACTTC	CSVEQASAGHEQYF
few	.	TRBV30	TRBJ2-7	TGTGCCTGGAAATTGGGGGACGTTTACTACGAGCAGTACTTC	CAWKLGDVYYEQYF
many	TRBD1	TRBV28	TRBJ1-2	TGTGCCAGCAGTATCTACCGGGGACAGGGGGCGGAAGGCTACACCTTC	CASSIYRGQGAEGYTF
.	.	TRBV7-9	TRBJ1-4	TGTGCCAGCAGCTCCCAAACGCGGGGGGGGAATGAAAAACTGTTTTTT	CASSSQTRGGNEKLFF
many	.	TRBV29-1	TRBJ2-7	TGCAGCGTTGTCGGGACACACAACTACGAGCAGTACTTC	CSVVGTHNYEQYF
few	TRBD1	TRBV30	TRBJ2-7	TGTGCCTGGGCGTCCGGGACAGGGGTCTACGAGCAGTACTTC	CAWASGTGVYEQYF
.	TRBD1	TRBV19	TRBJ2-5	TGTGCCAGTGGACAGGCGAACCAAGAGACCCAGTACTTC	CASGQANQETQYF
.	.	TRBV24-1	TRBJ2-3	TGTGCCACCAGTGTCACAGGAGGGCAGTATTTT	CATSVTGGQYF
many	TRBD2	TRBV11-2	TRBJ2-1	TGTGCCAGCAGCTTAGTCGCGGGAGGGCTCAATGAGCAGTTCTTC	CASSLVAGGLNEQFF
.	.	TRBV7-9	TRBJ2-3	TGTGCCAGCAGCTTAGGCCAGAACAGGGGAGGCAAGAGCACAGATACGCAGTATTTT	CASSLGQNRGGKSTDTQYF
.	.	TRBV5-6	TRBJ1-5	TGTGCCAGCACCCTCGGCGGGTCTAGCAATCAGCCCCAGCATTTT	CASTLGGSSNQPQHF
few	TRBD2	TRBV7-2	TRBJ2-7	TGTGCCAGCAGCTTGGCGGGAGGCGTGGTGCGGGAGCAGTACTTC	CASSLAGGVVREQYF
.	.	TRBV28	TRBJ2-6	TGTGCCAGCGCCTTGTCTGGGGCCAACGTCCTGACTTTC	CASALSGANVLTF
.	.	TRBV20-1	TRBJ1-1	TGCAGTGCTAGAATACGGAACACTGAAGCTTTCTTT	CSARIRNTEAFF
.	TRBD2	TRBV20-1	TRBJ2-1	TGCAGTGCTAGAGTAGTGGCTAGCGGGAGAAGCGTCAATGAGCAGTTCTTC	CSARVVASGRSVNEQFF
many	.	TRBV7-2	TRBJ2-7	TGTGCCAGCAGCCACCCCTTGCGGACCTACGAGCAGTACTTC	CASSHPLRTYEQYF
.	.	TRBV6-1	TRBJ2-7	TGTGCCAGCAGTCAGGCGAAGATCTCCTACGAGCAGTACTTC	CASSQAKISYEQYF
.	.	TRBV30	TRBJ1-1	TGTGCCTGGAGTGTAAATTTCCTCGGGAACACTGAAGCTTTCTTT	CAWSVNFLGNTEAFF
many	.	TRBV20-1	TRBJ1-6	TGCAGTGCTCGGGACTCCTATAATTCACCCCTCCACTTT	CSARDSYNSPLHF
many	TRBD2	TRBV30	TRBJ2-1	TGTGCCTGGAGTCTAGCGGTCTACAATGAGCAGTTCTTC	CAWSLAVYNEQFF
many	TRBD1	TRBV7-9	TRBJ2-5	TGTGCCAGCAGCCCACCGGACAGGGAGGAGACCCAGTACTTC	CASSPPDREETQYF
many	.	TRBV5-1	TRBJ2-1	TGCGCCAGCAGCTTGATTCCTGGTATAGGGGGCAATGAGCAGTTCTTC	CASSLIPGIGGNEQFF
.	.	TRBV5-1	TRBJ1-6	TGCGCCAGCAGCTTGGGGACAGTTACCTATAATTCACCCCTCCACTTT	CASSLGTVTYNSPLHF
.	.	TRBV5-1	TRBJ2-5	TGCGCCAGCAGCTTGGAAGGCAGTTGGGAGACCCAGTACTTC	CASSLEGSWETQYF
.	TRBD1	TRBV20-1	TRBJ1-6	TGCAGTGCTAGAGGGGTACAGGGGGGGATGTCCTATAATTCACCCCTCCACTTT	CSARGVQGGMSYNSPLHF
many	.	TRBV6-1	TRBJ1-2	TGTGCCAGCAACCCGGGTTCCCGGCGAGGCTACACCTTC	CASNPGSRRGYTF
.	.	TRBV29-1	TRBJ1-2	TGCAGCGTCCAGAAGACGGAGACTAACTATGGCTACACCTTC	CSVQKTETNYGYTF
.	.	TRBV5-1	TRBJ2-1	TGCGCCAGCAGCATAGGGACCCGAGACAATGAGCAGTTCTTC	CASSIGTRDNEQFF
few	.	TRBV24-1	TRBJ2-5	TGTGCCACCAGTGATTTTCGCAGGGAGGAGACCCAGTACTTC	CATSDFRREETQYF
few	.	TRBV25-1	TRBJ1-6	TGTGCCAGCAGTGAAGTATCCTATAATTCACCCCTCCACTTT	CASSEVSYNSPLHF
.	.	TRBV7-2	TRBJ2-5	TGTGCCAGCAGCTTAACTTACACCCAGGAGGAGACCCAGTACTTC	CASSLTYTQEETQYF
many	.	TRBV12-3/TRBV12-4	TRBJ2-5	TGTGCCAGCAGTTCGACATTGGGCCAAGAGACCCAGTACTTC	CASSSTLGQETQYF
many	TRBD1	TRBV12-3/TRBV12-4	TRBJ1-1	TGTGCCAGCAGTAAAGACAGGGGAAGAACTGAAGCTTTCTTT	CASSKDRGRTEAFF
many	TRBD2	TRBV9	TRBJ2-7	TGTGCCAGCAGCCCGGGACTAGCGGGTCTAATGGGGGAGCAGTACTTC	CASSPGLAGLMGEQYF
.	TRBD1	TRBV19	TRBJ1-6	TGTGCCAGTAGATCAGTCGACAGGGGGAATTCACCCCTCCACTTT	CASRSVDRGNSPLHF
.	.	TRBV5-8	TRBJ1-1	TGTGCCAGCAGCGTATCGGGACAAGGTCTGGCTTTCTTT	CASSVSGQGLAFF
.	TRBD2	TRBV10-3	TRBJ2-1	TGTGCCATCAGTGAGTCCCTAGCGGGAGATCTCAATGAGCAGTTCTTC	CAISESLAGDLNEQFF
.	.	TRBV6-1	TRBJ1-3	TGTGCCACCAAAGGGATTTCTGGAAACACCATATATTTT	CATKGISGNTIYF